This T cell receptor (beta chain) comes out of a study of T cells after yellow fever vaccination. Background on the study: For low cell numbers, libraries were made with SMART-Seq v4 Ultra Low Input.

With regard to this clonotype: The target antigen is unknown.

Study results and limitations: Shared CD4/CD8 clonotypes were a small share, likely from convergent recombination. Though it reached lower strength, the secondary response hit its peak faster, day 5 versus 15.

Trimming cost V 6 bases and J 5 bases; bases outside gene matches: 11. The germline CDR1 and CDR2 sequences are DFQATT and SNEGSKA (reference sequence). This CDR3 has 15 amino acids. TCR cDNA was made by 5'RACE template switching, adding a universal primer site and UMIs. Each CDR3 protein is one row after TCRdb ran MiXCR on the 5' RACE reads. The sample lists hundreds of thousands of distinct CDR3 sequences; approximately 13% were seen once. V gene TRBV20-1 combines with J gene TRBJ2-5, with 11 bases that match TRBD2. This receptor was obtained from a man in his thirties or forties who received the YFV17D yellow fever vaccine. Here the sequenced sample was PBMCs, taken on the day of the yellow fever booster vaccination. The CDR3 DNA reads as TGCAGTGCCTCGCTACTAGCGGGAGTCGGGGAGACCCAGTACTTC. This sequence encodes CSASLLAGVGETQYF.